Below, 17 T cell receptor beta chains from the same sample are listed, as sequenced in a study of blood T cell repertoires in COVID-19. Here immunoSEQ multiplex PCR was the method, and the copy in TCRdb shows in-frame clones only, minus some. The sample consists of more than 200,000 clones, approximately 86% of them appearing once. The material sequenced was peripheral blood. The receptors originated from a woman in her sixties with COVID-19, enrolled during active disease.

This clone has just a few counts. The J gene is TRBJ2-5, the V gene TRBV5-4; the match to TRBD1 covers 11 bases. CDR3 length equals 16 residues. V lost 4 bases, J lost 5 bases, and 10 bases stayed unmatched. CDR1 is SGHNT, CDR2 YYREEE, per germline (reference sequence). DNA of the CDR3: TGTGCCAGCAGCACCGCGGACAGGGGGCGATGGGAGACCCAGTACTTC. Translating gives CASSTADRGRWETQYF.

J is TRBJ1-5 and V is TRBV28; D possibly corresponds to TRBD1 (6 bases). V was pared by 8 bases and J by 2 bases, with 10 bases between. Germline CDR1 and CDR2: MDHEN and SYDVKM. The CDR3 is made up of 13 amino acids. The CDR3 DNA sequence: TGTGCCAGCGGTGGGGGCGGCAATCAGCCCCAGCATTTT. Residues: CASGGGGNQPQHF.

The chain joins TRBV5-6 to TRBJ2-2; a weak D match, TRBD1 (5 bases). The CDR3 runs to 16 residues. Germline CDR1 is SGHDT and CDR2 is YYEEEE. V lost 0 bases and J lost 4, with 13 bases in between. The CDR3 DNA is TGTGCCAGCAGCTTGGGGTTGACAGATATCACCGGGGAGCTGTTTTTT. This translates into CASSLGLTDITGELFF. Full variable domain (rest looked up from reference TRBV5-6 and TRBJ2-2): DAGVTQSPTHLIKTRGQQVTLRCSPKSGHDTVSWYQQALGQGPQFIFQYYEEEERQRGNFPDRFSGHQFPNYSSELNVNALLLGDSALYLCASSLGLTDITGELFFGEGSRLTVL.

The CDR3 DNA reads TGTGCCAGCAGCACTAGAGGGGGAAACACCGGGGAGCTGTTTTTT. Residues: CASSTRGGNTGELFF. The V call is TRBV9, the J call TRBJ2-2; possible D gene TRBD1, 6 bases. Germline V gene sequence: CDR1 SGDLS, CDR2 YYNGEE. The CDR3 consists of 15 residues. V dropped 4 bases and J dropped 2 bases, with 12 bases sitting between them. The whole variable domain, filled in from reference TRBV9 and TRBJ2-2, reads DSGVTQTPKHLITATGQRVTLRCSPRSGDLSVYWYQQSLDQGLQFLIQYYNGEERAKGNILERFSAQQFPDLHSELNLSSLELGDSALYFCASSTRGGNTGELFFGEGSRLTVL.

CDR3 nucleotides: TGTGCCAGCAGCGTAACGGGACTCTCCCAAGAGACCCAGTACTTC. It is translated as CASSVTGLSQETQYF. The chain couples TRBV9 to TRBJ2-5, with D tentatively TRBD2 (6 bases). V was shortened by 1 base and J by 1 base, with 11 bases between the two germline ends. Germline CDR1 reads SGDLS; CDR2 reads YYNGEE. This CDR3 contains 15 residues.

CDR3 bases: TGTGCCAGCAGCTCTTGGACTAGCGGGAGCAATGAGCAGTTCTTC. It codes for CASSSWTSGSNEQFF. The rearrangement joins TRBV28 to TRBJ2-1; 13 bases are shared with TRBD2. CDR3 length equals 15 residues. Germline V gene lookup returns CDR1 MDHEN and CDR2 SYDVKM. Trimming cost V 6 bases and J 6 bases; bases outside gene matches: 5.

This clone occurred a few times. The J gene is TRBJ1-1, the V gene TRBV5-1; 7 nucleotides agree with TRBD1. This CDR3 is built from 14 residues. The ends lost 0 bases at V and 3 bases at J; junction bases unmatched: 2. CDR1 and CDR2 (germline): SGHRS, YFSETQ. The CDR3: CASSLEGGYTEAFF. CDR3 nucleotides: TGCGCCAGCAGCTTGGAAGGGGGCTACACTGAAGCTTTCTTT.

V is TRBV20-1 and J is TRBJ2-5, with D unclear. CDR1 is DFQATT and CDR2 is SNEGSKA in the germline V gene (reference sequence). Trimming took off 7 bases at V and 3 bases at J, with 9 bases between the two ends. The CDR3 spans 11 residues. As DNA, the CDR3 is TGCAGTGGCACTATGAAAGAGACCCAGTACTTC. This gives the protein CSGTMKETQYF.

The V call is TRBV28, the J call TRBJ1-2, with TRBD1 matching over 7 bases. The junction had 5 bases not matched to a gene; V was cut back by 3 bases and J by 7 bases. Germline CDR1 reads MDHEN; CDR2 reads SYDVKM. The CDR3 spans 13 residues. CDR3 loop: CASSLGNRGGYTF. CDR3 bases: TGTGCCAGCAGTTTGGGAAACAGGGGTGGCTACACCTTC.

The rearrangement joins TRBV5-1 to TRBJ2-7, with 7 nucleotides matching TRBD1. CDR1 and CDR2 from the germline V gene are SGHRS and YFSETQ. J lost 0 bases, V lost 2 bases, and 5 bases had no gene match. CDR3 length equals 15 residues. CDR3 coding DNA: TGCGCCAGCAGCTTTGGACAGGCGAACTCCTACGAGCAGTACTTC. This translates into CASSFGQANSYEQYF.

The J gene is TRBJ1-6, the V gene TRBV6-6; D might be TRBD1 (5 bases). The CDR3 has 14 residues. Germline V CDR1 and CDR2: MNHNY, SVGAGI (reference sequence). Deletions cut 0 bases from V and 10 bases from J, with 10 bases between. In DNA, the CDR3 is TGTGCCAGCAGTTACTCTCAGGGTTACTCACCCCTCCACTTT. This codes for CASSYSQGYSPLHF.

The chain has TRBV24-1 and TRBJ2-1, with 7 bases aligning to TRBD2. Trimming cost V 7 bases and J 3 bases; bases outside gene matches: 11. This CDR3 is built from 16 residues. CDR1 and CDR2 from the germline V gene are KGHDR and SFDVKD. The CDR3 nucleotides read TGTGCCACCAGCCTATCTCGGGCTAGCGGCTACAATGAGCAGTTCTTC. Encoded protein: CATSLSRASGYNEQFF.

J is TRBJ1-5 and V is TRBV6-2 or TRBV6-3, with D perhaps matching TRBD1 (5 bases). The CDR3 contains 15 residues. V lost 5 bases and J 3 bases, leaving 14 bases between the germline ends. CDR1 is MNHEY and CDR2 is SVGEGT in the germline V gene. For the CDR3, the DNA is TGTGCCAGCAGTACGGGGGGGAGGACCAATCAGCCCCAGCATTTT. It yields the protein CASSTGGRTNQPQHF.

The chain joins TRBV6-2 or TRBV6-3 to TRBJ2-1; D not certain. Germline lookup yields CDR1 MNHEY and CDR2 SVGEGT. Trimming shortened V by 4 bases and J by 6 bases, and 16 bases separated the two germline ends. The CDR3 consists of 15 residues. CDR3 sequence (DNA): TGTGCCAGCAGTTCTCTTAGTAGCCCCCCCAATGAGCAGTTCTTC. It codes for CASSSLSSPPNEQFF.

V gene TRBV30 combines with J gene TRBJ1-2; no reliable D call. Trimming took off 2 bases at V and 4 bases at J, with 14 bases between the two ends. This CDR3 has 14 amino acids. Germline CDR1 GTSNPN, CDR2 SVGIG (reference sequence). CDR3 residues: CAWSPGGLGYGYTF. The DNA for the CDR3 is TGTGCCTGGAGTCCGGGTGGCCTGGGCTATGGCTACACCTTC.

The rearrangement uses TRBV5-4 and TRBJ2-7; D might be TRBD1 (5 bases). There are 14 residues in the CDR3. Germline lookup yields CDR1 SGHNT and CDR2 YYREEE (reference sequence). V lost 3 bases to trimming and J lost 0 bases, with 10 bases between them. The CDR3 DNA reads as TGTGCCAGCAGCTCCCTAGGGGCCTCCTACGAGCAGTACTTC. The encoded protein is CASSSLGASYEQYF.

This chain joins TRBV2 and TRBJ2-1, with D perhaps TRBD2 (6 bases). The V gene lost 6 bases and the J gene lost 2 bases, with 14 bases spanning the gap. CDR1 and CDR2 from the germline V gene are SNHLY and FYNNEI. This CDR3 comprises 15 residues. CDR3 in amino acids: CASRGRRGTYNEQFF. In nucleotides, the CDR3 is TGTGCCAGCAGAGGGAGGCGTGGCACCTACAATGAGCAGTTCTTC.